The following is a T cell receptor (beta chain) sequence with its context. The data derive from a study of T cells in localized non-small cell lung cancer. CDR1 is KGHSH, CDR2 LQKENI, per germline. The CDR3 spans 16 residues. V was pared by 3 bases and J by 8 bases, with 20 bases between. Profiled with immunoSEQ multiplex PCR; TCRdb holds only in-frame clones, not every one. The sample has some 64,000 clones, roughly 76% seen once. This sequence originates from a man aged 35 to 69 with stage II lung adenocarcinoma. The genes are TRBV18 and TRBJ2-1; either TRBD1 or TRBD2 may fit D (6 bases each). The material was PBMCs, obtained before any cancer treatment. The DNA for the CDR3 is TGTGCCAGCTCACCGGGGAAAGGACTCGGGGGCGATGAGCAGTTCTTC. This gives the protein CASSPGKGLGGDEQFF.